Listed below are T cell receptor beta chains from one sample, sequenced in a study of blood T cell repertoires in COVID-19. Here immunoSEQ multiplex PCR was the method, and the copy in TCRdb shows in-frame clones only, minus some. The sample consists of tens of thousands of clones, 65% to 85% of them appearing once. Sample: peripheral blood. These receptors were obtained from a man aged 65 to 85 with active COVID-19. CDR3s include the opening cysteine and the closing phenylalanine or tryptophan. D genes are given only for firm matches. Size is stated for part of the rows, as once, few or many counts, or as a class when the clone is expanded.

cdr3_nt,cdr3_aa,d_call,v_call,clone_size,j_call
TGTGCCAGCAGTTATGGTCAGTTCTCCTACGAGCAGTACTTC,CASSYGQFSYEQYF,NA,TRBV6-5,NA,TRBJ2-7
TGCGCCAGCAGCTTTATAGGGGACTCAACCAACGTCCTGACTTTC,CASSFIGDSTNVLTF,NA,TRBV5-1,once,TRBJ2-6
TGCAGTACAGGGGTTGATGGTGGCTACACCTTC,CSTGVDGGYTF,TRBD1,TRBV20-1,NA,TRBJ1-2
TGTGCCAGCAGTGAAGCGCTAGGCGGGCTGAGTCGAAACACCATATATTTT,CASSEALGGLSRNTIYF,NA,TRBV6-1,NA,TRBJ1-3
TGTGCCAGCAGTCCAGGACTTCGGACTGAAGCTTTCTTT,CASSPGLRTEAFF,NA,TRBV6-6,NA,TRBJ1-1
TGTGCCAGCAGCGCGGGGACAGTCTCTGGGGCCAACGTCCTGACTTTC,CASSAGTVSGANVLTF,NA,TRBV7-2,NA,TRBJ2-6
TGTGCCAGCAGCCCAAGCTTAGGGACTAGTGGGGAGCAGTACTTC,CASSPSLGTSGEQYF,TRBD2,TRBV7-2,many,TRBJ2-7
TGTGCCAGCAGCAGGGGACAGGGGGGAGCGTACGAGCAGTACTTC,CASSRGQGGAYEQYF,TRBD1,TRBV7-9,NA,TRBJ2-7
TGTGCCACCAGTGATATAGCGGGAGCTTCTGTTGAGACCCAGTACTTC,CATSDIAGASVETQYF,TRBD2,TRBV24-1,NA,TRBJ2-5
TGCGCCAGCAGCTTGCGGGGAATGAACACTGAAGCTTTCTTT,CASSLRGMNTEAFF,NA,TRBV5-1,NA,TRBJ1-1
TGTGCCAGCAGCATAACTGGCCAAGAGACCCAGTACTTC,CASSITGQETQYF,NA,TRBV5-4,once,TRBJ2-5
TGCGCCAGCAGCCAAGATCAGGCAGGTTCGGCCTATGGCTACACCTTC,CASSQDQAGSAYGYTF,NA,TRBV4-1,NA,TRBJ1-2
TGTGCCAGCAGGATGACAGGGAAGGCTGAAAAACTGTTTTTT,CASRMTGKAEKLFF,TRBD1,TRBV2,NA,TRBJ1-4
TGTGCCAGCTCACTGGGACTAGCGGGAGGACCAAGGCAAGAGACCCAGTACTTC,CASSLGLAGGPRQETQYF,TRBD2,TRBV18,NA,TRBJ2-5